This T cell receptor beta chain came from a study of PD-1 blockade in classical Hodgkin lymphoma. Study-wide findings and caveats: Patients who responded completely had about the same baseline diversity as newly diagnosed patients. When set against healthy donors, newly diagnosed patients were reported to show lower baseline TCR diversity.

As concerns this clone: Its antigen is unidentified.

CDR3 length: 12 residues. Germline V gene data show CDR1 as SQVTM and CDR2 as ANQGSEA. The junction had 3 bases not matched to a gene; V was cut back by 6 bases and J by 2 bases. Exposure to brentuximab vedotin varied, and each patient had relapsed following autologous stem cell transplantation. Complete response, partial response or progressive disease constituted the best response categories observed. The protocol was immunoSEQ multiplex PCR, while the TCRdb copy is restricted to in-frame clones and leaves out a portion. Of about 100,000 clones in the sample, more than 85% are singletons; the top ten hold 6.5% to 7.5%.

The chain joins TRBV29-1 to TRBJ2-7; 8 bases map to TRBD1. The sequenced sample was peripheral blood mononuclear cells (PBMCs), obtained before the second cycle of nivolumab. This TCR came from a human donor with classical Hodgkin lymphoma. Here the CDR3 DNA reads TGCAGCGTGCAGGACAGGGCCTACGAGCAGTACTTC. This gives the protein CSVQDRAYEQYF.